One and the same sample provided the 23 T cell receptor beta chains below, sequenced in a study of spatial heterogeneity in lung cancer. Each CDR3 protein is one row after TCRdb ran MiXCR on the 5' RACE reads. Here the sample spans around 50,000 distinct CDR3 sequences, 7.6% being singletons. Time point denoted: sample taken at primary tumor resection. The input material, whole RNA from tumor, nontumor lung or frozen PBMC, was sequenced unsorted. The starting material was PBMCs, obtained at surgery. The receptors shown here come from a female donor with early-stage non-small cell lung cancer.

This clonotype has only a few counts. The genes are TRBV19 and TRBJ1-5; no reliable D call. The CDR3 covers 14 residues. Germline V gene lookup returns CDR1 LNHDA and CDR2 SQIVND (reference sequence). Trimming removed 3 bases from V and 3 bases from J, with 9 bases in between. The CDR3 bases are TGTGCCAGTAGTATTACAGCGTCCAATCAGCCCCAGCATTTT. Its translation is CASSITASNQPQHF.

This clonotype turned up a few times. The CDR3 sequence is CASSTTGRRSGANVLTF. The CDR3 DNA is TGTGCCAGCAGCACGACAGGGAGGAGGTCTGGGGCCAACGTCCTGACTTTC. The rearrangement uses TRBV5-6 and TRBJ2-6; TRBD1 might be the D (7 bases). V lost 4 bases to trimming and J lost 1 base, with 15 bases between them. Germline-derived CDR1 and CDR2 are SGHDT and YYEEEE. CDR3 length: 17 amino acids. The whole variable domain, remainder taken from reference TRBV5-6 and TRBJ2-6, is DAGVTQSPTHLIKTRGQQVTLRCSPKSGHDTVSWYQQALGQGPQFIFQYYEEEERQRGNFPDRFSGHQFPNYSSELNVNALLLGDSALYLCASSTTGRRSGANVLTFGAGSRLTVL.

This clonotype was counted many times. This rearrangement joins TRBV9 to TRBJ2-3; the D gene could be TRBD1 or TRBD2 (5 bases each). From germline, CDR1 is SGDLS and CDR2 YYNGEE. This CDR3 region has 14 residues. V was shortened by 3 bases and J by 3 bases, with 11 bases between the two germline ends. The DNA for the CDR3 is TGTGCCAGCAGCGAGAGGGGTATAACAGATACGCAGTATTTT. Translated, it gives CASSERGITDTQYF.

V and J are TRBV7-2 and TRBJ2-3, with 8 positions matching TRBD2. J was trimmed by 6 bases and V by 7 bases; bases with no gene match: 18. The CDR3 has 17 residues. The germline gives CDR1 SGHTA, CDR2 FQGNSA. CDR3 nucleotide sequence: TGTGCCAGCACCCCGGGGAGAAGCGGGGGAGCCCCGGATACGCAGTATTTT. Translation gives CASTPGRSGGAPDTQYF.

This clonotype was recorded many times. The CDR3 DNA reads TGTGCCAGCAGCCCCGGGCCCCAGTATCAGCCCCAGCATTTT. This gives the protein CASSPGPQYQPQHF. V usage is TRBV7-9 and J usage is TRBJ1-5; D gene unclear. In germline, CDR1 is SEHNR, CDR2 FQNEAQ (reference sequence). The CDR3 consists of 14 residues. Trimming removed 5 bases from V and 5 bases from J, with 13 bases in between.

This clonotype was counted only a few times. The V and J genes are TRBV30 and TRBJ2-3; 8 bases match TRBD2. The CDR3 sequence is 14 residues long. Germline V gene lookup returns CDR1 GTSNPN and CDR2 SVGIG (reference sequence). CDR3 in amino acids: CALSGRGGLDTQYF. The DNA of the CDR3 is TGTGCGTTGAGCGGTCGGGGGGGCCTGGATACGCAGTATTTT.

The rearrangement links TRBV6-5 to TRBJ1-5, with D tentatively TRBD1 (5 bases). Trimming stripped 10 bases from V and 0 bases from J, with 16 bases between. This CDR3 comprises 15 residues. The germline V gene encodes CDR1 MNHEY and CDR2 SVGAGI. For the CDR3, the DNA is TGTGCCAACAGGCCCGCAGGGCCTAGCAATCAGCCCCAGCATTTT. Its translation is CANRPAGPSNQPQHF.

This clonotype was counted at least ten times. The J gene is TRBJ2-1, the V gene TRBV11-3, with D perhaps matching TRBD2 (7 bases). This CDR3 region has 13 residues. V was cut by 1 base and J by 8 bases, with 9 bases left in between. The V gene's germline CDR1 is SGHNT and CDR2 YENEEA. The CDR3 coding sequence is TGTGCCAGCAGCTTAGGCGGGGGCTATGAGCAGTTCTTC. Protein sequence: CASSLGGGYEQFF.

This clonotype was observed many times. The chain couples TRBV20-1 to TRBJ2-1; 10 bases are a match to TRBD2. Germline CDR1 reads DFQATT; CDR2 reads SNEGSKA (reference sequence). This CDR3 has 14 amino acids. With 5 bases clipped from V and 4 bases from J, the junction kept 5 bases outside the gene matches. For the CDR3, the DNA is TGCAGTGCTCCCACTAGCGGGGCGTACAATGAGCAGTTCTTC. Translating gives CSAPTSGAYNEQFF.

This clonotype was found many times. The rearrangement links TRBV14 to TRBJ2-1; D not resolved. The germline V gene has CDR1 SGHDN and CDR2 FVKESK. This CDR3 contains 15 residues. The V end lost 2 bases, the J end lost 6 bases, and 14 bases lay between the germline ends. For the CDR3, the DNA is TGTGCCAGCAGCCAAAATTCGGCCGGCCGCAATGAGCAGTTCTTC. Residues: CASSQNSAGRNEQFF.

This clonotype was counted many times. The CDR3 coding sequence is TGCGCCAGCAGCCAATACGCGTACTATGGCTACACCTTC. Protein product: CASSQYAYYGYTF. V is TRBV4-3 and J is TRBJ1-2; D remains ambiguous. Trimming removed 2 bases at V and 3 bases at J, with 7 bases between. The CDR3 covers 13 residues. The germline V gene encodes CDR1 LGHNA and CDR2 YSLEER.

This clonotype was detected many times. V and J are TRBV7-3 and TRBJ2-4, with D unresolved. Germline values: CDR1 SGHTA, CDR2 FQGTGA. This CDR3 has 13 amino acids. Trimming took 9 bases from V and 0 from J, leaving 9 bases between them. In DNA form, the CDR3 reads TGTGCCAGGAGGTTGGAAGCCAAAAACATTCAGTACTTC. Its protein is CARRLEAKNIQYF.

This clonotype was counted ten times or more. The CDR3 DNA sequence: TGCAGTGCTAGTGGACAGGGGAACACTGAAGCTTTCTTT. This gives the protein CSASGQGNTEAFF. The rearrangement uses TRBV20-1 and TRBJ1-1, with 8 positions matching TRBD1. There are 13 residues in the CDR3. V was clipped by 3 bases and J by 1 base; unmatched bases: 1. Germline V gene sequence: CDR1 DFQATT, CDR2 SNEGSKA (reference sequence).

This clonotype showed up just a few times. The chain is built from TRBV6-2 or TRBV6-3 and TRBJ1-4, with D possibly matching TRBD1 (6 bases). V was cut by 5 bases and J by 2 bases, with 12 bases left in between. Looked up from germline, CDR1 is MNHEY and CDR2 is SVGEGT. The CDR3 consists of 15 residues. The CDR3 is CASSLGQNTNEKLFF. CDR3 bases: TGTGCCAGCAGTCTTGGACAGAATACTAATGAAAAACTGTTTTTT.

CDR3 protein: CASTWGTGVNTEAFF. DNA for the CDR3: TGTGCCAGTACCTGGGGGACAGGGGTGAACACTGAAGCTTTCTTT. V gene TRBV19 combines with J gene TRBJ1-1; TRBD1 matches at 10 bases. CDR1 and CDR2 from the germline V gene are LNHDA and SQIVND (reference sequence). J was trimmed by 0 bases and V by 7 bases; bases with no gene match: 5. CDR3 length equals 15 residues.

This clonotype was counted at least ten times. V is TRBV12-3 or TRBV12-4 and J is TRBJ1-2; D possibly corresponds to TRBD1 (6 bases). Trimming removed 3 bases at V and 4 bases at J, with 9 bases between. The CDR3 runs 13 residues. CDR3 region: CASSFPRGYGYTF. CDR3 coding DNA: TGTGCCAGCAGTTTTCCCAGGGGCTATGGCTACACCTTC.

The chain employs TRBV29-1 and TRBJ2-3; 9 bases align to TRBD1. Germline V lookup: CDR1 SQVTM, CDR2 ANQGSEA. V trimming: 3 bases; J trimming: 5 bases; junction bases outside the gene matches: 6. This CDR3 spans 14 amino acids. The CDR3 DNA reads TGCAGCGTTGAGTTGGGGACAGGGTTAGATACGCAGTATTTT. Translating gives CSVELGTGLDTQYF.

This clonotype was seen at least ten times. The chain joins TRBV7-9 to TRBJ1-2, with D hard to call. From germline, CDR1 is SEHNR and CDR2 FQNEAQ (reference sequence). Between the trimmed V and J ends, which lost 6 bases and 3 bases, there was a span of 14 bases. The CDR3 has 14 amino acids. CDR3 DNA: TGTGCCAGCAGTCTCCCAGGAGCCTACTATGGCTACACCTTC. As protein: CASSLPGAYYGYTF.

The chain combines TRBV7-2 with TRBJ2-7, with TRBD2 matching over 12 bases. This CDR3 contains 15 residues. Germline values: CDR1 SGHTA, CDR2 FQGNSA. J lost 9 bases, V lost 1 base, and 7 bases had no gene match. The DNA for the CDR3 is TGTGCCAGCAGCTTAGATACTAGCGGGGGGTCGTCGCAGTACTTC. Translating it yields CASSLDTSGGSSQYF.

The chain has TRBV29-1 and TRBJ1-1; 8 bases line up with TRBD1. V was pared by 3 bases and J by 8 bases, with 8 bases of the junction left unmatched. The CDR3 length is 13 residues. The germline V gene encodes CDR1 SQVTM and CDR2 ANQGSEA. CDR3 sequence (DNA): TGCAGCGTTGACGGGCAGGGGGCGCAGGAAGCTTTCTTT. Protein: CSVDGQGAQEAFF.

CDR3 protein: CASSQETGPYEQYF. The CDR3 DNA reads as TGCGCCAGCAGCCAAGAGACAGGTCCCTACGAGCAGTACTTC. This chain links TRBV4-1 with TRBJ2-7; the D gene is possibly TRBD1 (6 bases). Germline V gene data show CDR1 as MGHRA and CDR2 as YSYEKL. The length of the CDR3 is 14 residues. V was clipped by 0 bases and J by 2 bases, with 8 bases between them.

Many counts were recorded for this clonotype. V usage is TRBV29-1 and J usage is TRBJ2-7, with 7 bases matching TRBD2. V lost 2 bases, J lost 7 bases, and 5 bases stayed unmatched. Germline lookup yields CDR1 SQVTM and CDR2 ANQGSEA. The CDR3 spans 12 residues. This chain's CDR3 is CSVEKDGGEQYF. The CDR3 bases are TGCAGCGTTGAAAAGGACGGGGGGGAGCAGTACTTC.

This rearrangement joins TRBV29-1 to TRBJ2-5; D is uncertain. Trimming left V 0 bases short and J 5 bases short, with 10 bases between. This CDR3 region has 13 residues. Germline loops: CDR1 SQVTM, CDR2 ANQGSEA. CDR3 bases: TGCAGCGTTGAAGAATCTGCTTTCGAGACCCAGTACTTC. As protein: CSVEESAFETQYF.